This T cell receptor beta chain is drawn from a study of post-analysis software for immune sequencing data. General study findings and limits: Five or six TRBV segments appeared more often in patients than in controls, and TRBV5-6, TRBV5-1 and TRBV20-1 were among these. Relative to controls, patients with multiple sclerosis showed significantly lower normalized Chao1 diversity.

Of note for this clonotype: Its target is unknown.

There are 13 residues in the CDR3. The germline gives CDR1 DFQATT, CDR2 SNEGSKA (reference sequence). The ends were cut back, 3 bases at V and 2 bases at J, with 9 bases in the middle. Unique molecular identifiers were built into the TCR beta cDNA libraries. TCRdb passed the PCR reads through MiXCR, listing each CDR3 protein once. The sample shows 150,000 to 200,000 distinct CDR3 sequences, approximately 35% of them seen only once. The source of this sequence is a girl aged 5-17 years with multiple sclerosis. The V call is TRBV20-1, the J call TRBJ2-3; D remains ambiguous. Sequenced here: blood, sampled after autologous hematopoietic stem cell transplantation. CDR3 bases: TGCAGTGCTAGGTCGGCCAACACAGATACGCAGTATTTT. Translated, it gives CSARSANTDTQYF.